These T cell receptor beta chains were read from a single sample in a study of T cell responses to AZD1222 COVID-19 vaccine. Profiled with immunoSEQ multiplex PCR; TCRdb holds only in-frame clones, not every one. The sample shows about 120,000 clones, 89% of them seen only once. Here the sequenced sample was peripheral blood, taken on day 0 of AZD1222 vaccination. The source of these receptors is an adult in good health. CDR3s include the opening cysteine and the closing phenylalanine or tryptophan. The order of the fields is J gene, V gene, clone size, D gene, CDR3 protein, CDR3 DNA. D genes are given only for firm matches. A row's size may be missing; if present it is once, few, many or a size class.

j_call: TRBJ1-6
v_call: TRBV30
clone_size: NA
d_call: NA
cdr3_aa: CAWRISGGGLAPLHF
cdr3_nt: TGTGCCTGGAGGATCAGTGGTGGGGGCTTGGCACCCCTCCACTTT

j_call: TRBJ1-2
v_call: TRBV7-2
clone_size: NA
d_call: NA
cdr3_aa: CASSLQGPYGYTF
cdr3_nt: TGTGCCAGCAGCTTGCAGGGGCCCTATGGCTACACCTTC

j_call: TRBJ1-2
v_call: TRBV2
clone_size: NA
d_call: NA
cdr3_aa: CASPPPPNHTF
cdr3_nt: TGTGCCAGCCCCCCTCCGCCGAACCACACCTTC

j_call: TRBJ2-7
v_call: TRBV7-6
clone_size: NA
d_call: NA
cdr3_aa: CASSLRGEQYF
cdr3_nt: TGTGCCAGCAGCTTACGAGGAGAGCAGTACTTC

j_call: TRBJ1-2
v_call: TRBV9
clone_size: NA
d_call: NA
cdr3_aa: CASSVDVNYGYTF
cdr3_nt: TGTGCCAGCAGCGTAGATGTTAACTATGGCTACACCTTC

j_call: TRBJ1-1
v_call: TRBV11-2
clone_size: NA
d_call: NA
cdr3_aa: CASSNAMNTEAFF
cdr3_nt: TGTGCCAGCAGCAACGCCATGAACACTGAAGCTTTCTTT

j_call: TRBJ1-4
v_call: TRBV6-5
clone_size: NA
d_call: NA
cdr3_aa: CASKDPRDEKLFF
cdr3_nt: TGTGCCAGCAAGGACCCACGGGATGAAAAACTGTTTTTT

j_call: TRBJ1-5
v_call: TRBV6-6
clone_size: NA
d_call: NA
cdr3_aa: CASSPTGGQPQHF
cdr3_nt: TGTGCCAGCAGTCCTACCGGAGGCCAGCCCCAGCATTTT

j_call: TRBJ1-2
v_call: TRBV5-4
clone_size: NA
d_call: NA
cdr3_aa: CASSLDQGRPGYTF
cdr3_nt: TGTGCCAGCAGCTTGGATCAGGGGCGCCCAGGCTACACCTTC

j_call: TRBJ1-5
v_call: TRBV2
clone_size: once
d_call: TRBD1
cdr3_aa: CASRPPGQGANQPQHF
cdr3_nt: TGTGCCAGCAGGCCCCCGGGACAGGGTGCCAATCAGCCCCAGCATTTT

j_call: TRBJ1-6
v_call: TRBV5-5
clone_size: NA
d_call: NA
cdr3_aa: CASSLDGTNSPLHF
cdr3_nt: TGTGCCAGCAGCTTGGATGGCACTAATTCACCCCTCCACTTT

j_call: TRBJ1-2
v_call: TRBV12-3/TRBV12-4
clone_size: NA
d_call: NA
cdr3_aa: CASSDRLIYGYTF
cdr3_nt: TGTGCCAGCAGTGACAGGCTAATCTATGGCTACACCTTC

j_call: TRBJ1-2
v_call: TRBV6-5
clone_size: NA
d_call: NA
cdr3_aa: CASKGVGYTF
cdr3_nt: TGTGCCAGCAAAGGTGTAGGCTACACCTTC

j_call: TRBJ2-3
v_call: TRBV30
clone_size: NA
d_call: NA
cdr3_aa: CAWSVGQNTDTQYF
cdr3_nt: TGTGCCTGGAGTGTAGGACAAAACACAGATACGCAGTATTTT

j_call: TRBJ1-1
v_call: TRBV25-1
clone_size: NA
d_call: NA
cdr3_aa: CASSLGEGTTEAFF
cdr3_nt: TGTGCCAGCAGTTTGGGCGAGGGGACCACTGAAGCTTTCTTT

j_call: TRBJ2-7
v_call: TRBV6-5
clone_size: NA
d_call: NA
cdr3_aa: CASILGSYEQYF
cdr3_nt: TGTGCCAGCATATTAGGGTCCTACGAGCAGTACTTC

j_call: TRBJ2-1
v_call: TRBV5-1
clone_size: NA
d_call: NA
cdr3_aa: CASSLDAVDSYNEQFF
cdr3_nt: TGCGCCAGCAGCTTGGACGCTGTTGACTCCTACAATGAGCAGTTCTTC

j_call: TRBJ2-1
v_call: TRBV6-2/TRBV6-3
clone_size: NA
d_call: NA
cdr3_aa: CASSYIFRTDEQFF
cdr3_nt: TGTGCCAGCAGTTACATATTCAGGACCGATGAGCAGTTCTTC

j_call: TRBJ2-1
v_call: TRBV19
clone_size: NA
d_call: NA
cdr3_aa: CASSTLGQFSYNEQFF
cdr3_nt: TGTGCCAGTAGTACTTTAGGACAGTTCTCCTACAATGAGCAGTTCTTC

j_call: TRBJ1-1
v_call: TRBV6-1
clone_size: NA
d_call: NA
cdr3_aa: CASSEDGRSNTEAFF
cdr3_nt: TGTGCCAGCAGTGAAGACGGACGTTCGAACACTGAAGCTTTCTTT

j_call: TRBJ2-7
v_call: TRBV27
clone_size: NA
d_call: NA
cdr3_aa: CASSVTGMEQYF
cdr3_nt: TGTGCCAGCAGTGTAACAGGGATGGAGCAGTACTTC

j_call: TRBJ1-4
v_call: TRBV7-9
clone_size: NA
d_call: NA
cdr3_aa: CASSPPLRANEKLFF
cdr3_nt: TGTGCCAGCAGCCCCCCTCTTAGGGCTAATGAAAAACTGTTTTTT

j_call: TRBJ2-1
v_call: TRBV4-3
clone_size: NA
d_call: NA
cdr3_aa: CASSQDRPPGGLNEQFF
cdr3_nt: TGCGCCAGCAGCCAAGATCGGCCCCCAGGGGGGCTCAATGAGCAGTTCTTC

j_call: TRBJ1-5
v_call: TRBV3-1/TRBV3-2
clone_size: NA
d_call: NA
cdr3_aa: CASSPPGNQPQHF
cdr3_nt: TGTGCCAGCAGCCCCCCAGGGAATCAGCCCCAGCATTTT

j_call: TRBJ2-3
v_call: TRBV7-3
clone_size: NA
d_call: TRBD2
cdr3_aa: CASSFQRDTDTQYF
cdr3_nt: TGTGCCAGCAGCTTCCAGCGGGACACAGATACGCAGTATTTT

j_call: TRBJ2-6
v_call: TRBV23-1
clone_size: NA
d_call: TRBD1
cdr3_aa: CASSHPGTGEGASGANVLTF
cdr3_nt: TGCGCCAGCAGTCACCCTGGGACAGGGGAGGGGGCCTCTGGGGCCAACGTCCTGACTTTC

j_call: TRBJ2-1
v_call: TRBV5-6
clone_size: once
d_call: NA
cdr3_aa: CASSRTYNEQFF
cdr3_nt: TGTGCCAGCAGCCGAACTTACAATGAGCAGTTCTTC

j_call: TRBJ1-1
v_call: TRBV6-5
clone_size: NA
d_call: NA
cdr3_aa: CASRGALNTEAFF
cdr3_nt: TGTGCCAGCAGGGGCGCTTTGAACACTGAAGCTTTCTTT

j_call: TRBJ1-1
v_call: TRBV14
clone_size: NA
d_call: NA
cdr3_aa: CASSQDPGSNTEAFF
cdr3_nt: TGTGCCAGCAGCCAAGATCCGGGATCGAACACTGAAGCTTTCTTT

j_call: TRBJ1-6
v_call: TRBV11-3
clone_size: NA
d_call: NA
cdr3_aa: CASSLGVDGPLHF
cdr3_nt: TGTGCCAGCAGCTTAGGAGTCGACGGGCCCCTCCACTTT

j_call: TRBJ2-3
v_call: TRBV27
clone_size: NA
d_call: NA
cdr3_aa: CASSLGPDTQYF
cdr3_nt: TGTGCCAGCAGTTTAGGGCCAGATACGCAGTATTTT

j_call: TRBJ1-2
v_call: TRBV12-3/TRBV12-4
clone_size: few
d_call: TRBD1
cdr3_aa: CASSYDREPGYTF
cdr3_nt: TGTGCCAGCAGTTACGACAGGGAACCTGGCTACACCTTC

j_call: TRBJ2-7
v_call: TRBV27
clone_size: NA
d_call: TRBD1
cdr3_aa: CASSLSPDRAVYEQYF
cdr3_nt: TGTGCCAGCAGTTTAAGTCCCGACAGGGCTGTATACGAGCAGTACTTC

j_call: TRBJ2-3
v_call: TRBV9
clone_size: NA
d_call: NA
cdr3_aa: CASSPTITQYF
cdr3_nt: TGTGCCAGCAGCCCCACTATCACGCAGTATTTT

j_call: TRBJ2-5
v_call: TRBV2
clone_size: NA
d_call: NA
cdr3_aa: CASSERGRLPDYF
cdr3_nt: TGTGCCAGCAGTGAAAGGGGTCGTCTTCCCGATTACTTC

j_call: TRBJ1-5
v_call: TRBV19
clone_size: once
d_call: TRBD1
cdr3_aa: CASRGQGVLQPQHF
cdr3_nt: TGTGCCAGTAGGGGACAGGGCGTTCTCCAGCCCCAGCATTTT

j_call: TRBJ1-3
v_call: TRBV7-8
clone_size: NA
d_call: NA
cdr3_aa: CASSLRGGSRAGNTIYF
cdr3_nt: TGTGCCAGCAGCTTAAGGGGGGGTAGTCGAGCTGGAAACACCATATATTTT

j_call: TRBJ1-2
v_call: TRBV6-5
clone_size: NA
d_call: TRBD1
cdr3_aa: CASSYSGTGNYGYTF
cdr3_nt: TGTGCCAGCAGTTACTCGGGGACAGGGAACTATGGCTACACCTTC

j_call: TRBJ1-6
v_call: TRBV4-2
clone_size: NA
d_call: TRBD1
cdr3_aa: CASSQGEGADSPLHF
cdr3_nt: TGTGCCAGCAGCCAAGGTGAGGGGGCGGATTCACCCCTCCACTTT

j_call: TRBJ2-5
v_call: TRBV5-1
clone_size: once
d_call: NA
cdr3_aa: CASSLVRVRFTETQYF
cdr3_nt: TGCGCCAGCAGCTTGGTGAGGGTCCGGTTTACAGAGACCCAGTACTTC

j_call: TRBJ1-3
v_call: TRBV7-2
clone_size: NA
d_call: NA
cdr3_aa: CASSPRASVGNTIYF
cdr3_nt: TGTGCCAGCAGCCCCAGGGCTAGTGTAGGAAACACCATATATTTT

j_call: TRBJ2-7
v_call: TRBV6-5
clone_size: NA
d_call: NA
cdr3_aa: CASSLHRATYEQYF
cdr3_nt: TGTGCCAGCAGCCTACACCGGGCAACCTACGAGCAGTACTTC

j_call: TRBJ1-6
v_call: TRBV19
clone_size: NA
d_call: NA
cdr3_aa: CASRPPAQGNSPLHF
cdr3_nt: TGTGCCAGTAGGCCCCCGGCCCAGGGGAATTCACCCCTCCACTTT

j_call: TRBJ2-3
v_call: TRBV3-1/TRBV3-2
clone_size: once
d_call: NA
cdr3_aa: CASSQPLTDTQYF
cdr3_nt: TGTGCCAGCAGCCAACCGCTCACAGATACGCAGTATTTT

j_call: TRBJ1-3
v_call: TRBV9
clone_size: NA
d_call: NA
cdr3_aa: CASSGNTIYF
cdr3_nt: TGTGCCAGCAGCGGAAACACCATATATTTT

j_call: TRBJ1-6
v_call: TRBV11-2
clone_size: NA
d_call: NA
cdr3_aa: CASSKTQYNSPLHF
cdr3_nt: TGTGCCAGCAGCAAGACACAGTATAATTCACCCCTCCACTTT